Included here is one T cell receptor (beta chain) sequence, with context. The antigen remains undetermined. PCR involved 60 Vbeta and 13 Jbeta primers. The repertoire was sequenced with immunoSEQ multiplex PCR; TCRdb's copy has only in-frame clones and lacks some. The sample has around 150,000 clones, 77% seen once. The sample belongs to a study of cytomegalovirus exposure and HLA in healthy donors. General observations from the study: TCR beta chain V- and J-gene trimming was linked, in a later analysis, to a missense variant in DCLRE1C. As was reported, the HLA-A and HLA-B alleles of most subjects were accurately predicted from TCR beta sequences. In vitro, three CMV-associated chains proved specific for CMV antigens.

There are 15 residues in the CDR3. The germline gives CDR1 SEHNR, CDR2 FQNEAQ (reference sequence). The J segment lost 2 bases and the V segment lost 4 bases, leaving 6 bases of the junction unmatched. The chain recombines TRBV7-9 with TRBJ1-1; the match to TRBD1 covers 8 bases. The sample consisted of PBMCs. The clonotype originates from a man aged 50-60 years in good health and CMV-seropositive. The DNA of the CDR3 is TGTGCCAGCAGCTCCACAGGGGGGAGTAACACTGAAGCTTTCTTT. Protein sequence: CASSSTGGSNTEAFF.